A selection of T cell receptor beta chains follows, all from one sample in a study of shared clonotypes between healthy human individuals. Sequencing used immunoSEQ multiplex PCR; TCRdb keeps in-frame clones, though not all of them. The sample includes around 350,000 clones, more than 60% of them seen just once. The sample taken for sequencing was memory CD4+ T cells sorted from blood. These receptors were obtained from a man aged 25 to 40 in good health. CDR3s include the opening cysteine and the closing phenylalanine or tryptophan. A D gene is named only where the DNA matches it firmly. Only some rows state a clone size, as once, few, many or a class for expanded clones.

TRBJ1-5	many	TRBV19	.	CASKVMRSNQPQHF	TGTGCCAGTAAAGTGATGCGGAGCAATCAGCCCCAGCATTTT
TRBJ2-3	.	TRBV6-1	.	CASKRGFSGTDTQYF	TGTGCCAGCAAGCGTGGTTTCAGCGGCACAGATACGCAGTATTTT
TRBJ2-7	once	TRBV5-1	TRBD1	CASSLVAGQGTNEQYF	TGCGCCAGCAGCTTGGTTGCCGGACAGGGTACGAACGAGCAGTACTTC
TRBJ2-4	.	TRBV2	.	CATAPGPSAKNIQYF	TGTGCCACGGCTCCGGGACCCTCGGCCAAAAACATTCAGTACTTC
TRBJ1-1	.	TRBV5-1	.	CASIGMRDTEAFF	TGCGCCAGCATAGGTATGAGGGACACTGAAGCTTTCTTT
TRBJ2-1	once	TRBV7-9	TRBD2	CASIDVRERLYNEQFF	TGTGCCAGCATAGACGTGCGGGAGCGGTTGTACAATGAGCAGTTCTTC
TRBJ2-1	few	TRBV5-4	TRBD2	CASTPGGPTSYNEQFF	TGTGCCAGCACCCCGGGGGGGCCAACCTCCTACAATGAGCAGTTCTTC
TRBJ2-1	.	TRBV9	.	CASSVGGLYNEQFF	TGTGCCAGCAGCGTCGGGGGGCTCTACAATGAGCAGTTCTTC
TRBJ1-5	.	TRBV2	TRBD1	CASRKDRVGDNQPQHF	TGTGCCAGCAGGAAGGACAGGGTGGGTGACAATCAGCCCCAGCATTTT
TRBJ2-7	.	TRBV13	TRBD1	CASSIGTGTGVYEQYF	TGTGCCAGCAGCATAGGGACCGGGACAGGGGTTTACGAGCAGTACTTC
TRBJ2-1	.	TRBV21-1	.	CASSRPLSSGTNNEQFF	TGTGCCAGCAGTAGACCCCTTTCTAGCGGGACGAACAATGAGCAGTTCTTC
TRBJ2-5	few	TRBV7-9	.	CASSLWGLGTPISETQYF	TGTGCCAGCAGCTTATGGGGTTTAGGTACCCCCATTTCAGAGACCCAGTACTTC
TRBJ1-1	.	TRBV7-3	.	CASSPAGPGTEAFF	TGTGCCAGCAGCCCCGCAGGGCCAGGGACTGAAGCTTTCTTT
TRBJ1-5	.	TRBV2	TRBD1	CASRGAGGQPQHF	TGTGCCAGCAGAGGGGCAGGGGGACAGCCCCAGCATTTT
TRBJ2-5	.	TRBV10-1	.	CASSQPDYLETQYF	TGCGCCAGCAGTCAACCAGACTATCTCGAGACCCAGTACTTC
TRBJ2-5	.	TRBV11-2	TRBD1	CASSPGTARTQYF	TGTGCCAGCAGCCCGGGGACAGCCCGCACCCAGTACTTC
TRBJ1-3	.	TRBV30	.	CAWSVLGQGNTIYF	TGTGCCTGGAGTGTACTCGGGCAGGGAAACACCATATATTTT
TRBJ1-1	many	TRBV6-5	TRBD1	CASSRGDRGTEAFF	TGTGCCAGCAGTAGGGGGGACAGGGGGACTGAAGCTTTCTTT
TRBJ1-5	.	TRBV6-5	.	CASSYGISNQPQHF	TGTGCCAGCAGTTACGGGATTAGCAATCAGCCCCAGCATTTT
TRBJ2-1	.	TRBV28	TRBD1	CASSFSTGLRNEQFF	TGTGCCAGCAGTTTTTCGACAGGGCTTCGCAATGAGCAGTTCTTC
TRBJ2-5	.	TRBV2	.	CASSTVQETQYF	TGTGCCAGCAGTACGGTACAAGAGACCCAGTACTTC
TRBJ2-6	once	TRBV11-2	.	CASSPIGRSGANVLTF	TGTGCCAGCAGCCCCATTGGGAGGTCTGGGGCCAACGTCCTGACTTTC
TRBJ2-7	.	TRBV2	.	CASSPDRYSYEQYF	TGTGCCAGCAGTCCTGACAGATACTCCTACGAGCAGTACTTC
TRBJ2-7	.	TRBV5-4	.	CASSPFSAYEQYF	TGTGCCAGCAGTCCATTCTCGGCCTACGAGCAGTACTTC
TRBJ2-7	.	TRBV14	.	CASSQGRSSYEQYF	TGTGCCAGCAGCCAAGGACGGAGCTCCTACGAGCAGTACTTC
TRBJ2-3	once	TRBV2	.	CASSVGGDTQYF	TGTGCCAGCAGTGTTGGCGGGGATACGCAGTATTTT
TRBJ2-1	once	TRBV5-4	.	CASSSGADYNEQFF	TGTGCCAGCAGCTCCGGGGCGGACTACAATGAGCAGTTCTTC
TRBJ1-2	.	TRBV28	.	CASSLWDNYGYTF	TGTGCCAGCAGTTTATGGGATAACTATGGCTACACCTTC
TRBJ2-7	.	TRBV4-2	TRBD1	CASSQAGQTYEQYF	TGTGCCAGCAGCCAAGCGGGACAGACCTACGAGCAGTACTTC
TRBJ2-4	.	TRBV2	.	CASRDRVLAKNIQYF	TGTGCCAGCAGGGACCGGGTCTTAGCCAAAAACATTCAGTACTTC
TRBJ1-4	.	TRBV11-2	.	CASSSGRRTNEKLFF	TGTGCCAGCAGCTCTGGGCGGCGGACTAATGAAAAACTGTTTTTT
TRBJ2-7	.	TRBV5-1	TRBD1	CASSLGQGRAYEQYF	TGCGCCAGCAGCTTGGGACAGGGTAGGGCCTACGAGCAGTACTTC
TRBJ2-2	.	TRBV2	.	CASSLWGAQNTGELFF	TGTGCCAGCAGCCTGTGGGGGGCTCAGAACACCGGGGAGCTGTTTTTT
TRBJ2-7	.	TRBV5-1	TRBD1	CASSLRTGAYEQYF	TGCGCCAGCAGCCTCAGGACAGGGGCCTACGAGCAGTACTTC
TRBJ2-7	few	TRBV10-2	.	CASSESESEQYF	TGCGCCAGCAGTGAGTCGGAGAGCGAGCAGTACTTC
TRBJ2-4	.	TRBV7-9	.	CASSGTGEVAKNIQYF	TGTGCCAGCAGCGGAACAGGGGAGGTAGCCAAAAACATTCAGTACTTC
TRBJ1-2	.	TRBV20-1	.	CSGVQNYGYTF	TGCAGTGGGGTACAGAACTATGGCTACACCTTC
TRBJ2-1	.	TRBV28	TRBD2	CASELAGFNEQFF	TGTGCCAGCGAGTTAGCGGGGTTCAATGAGCAGTTCTTC
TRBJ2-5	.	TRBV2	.	CASWLAVGETQYF	TGTGCCAGCTGGTTGGCCGTCGGGGAGACCCAGTACTTC
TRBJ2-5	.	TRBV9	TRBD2	CASSAPSGRARETQYF	TGTGCCAGCAGCGCCCCTAGCGGGAGGGCCCGAGAGACCCAGTACTTC
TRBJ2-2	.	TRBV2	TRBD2	CASSEIRLAGSNTGELFF	TGTGCCAGCAGTGAAATAAGGCTAGCGGGGTCGAACACCGGGGAGCTGTTTTTT
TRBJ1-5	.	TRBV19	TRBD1	CASRGQFNQPQHF	TGTGCCAGTAGGGGACAGTTCAATCAGCCCCAGCATTTT
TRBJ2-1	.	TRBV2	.	CASTPQRLAVNNEQFF	TGTGCCAGCACCCCACAGCGGCTAGCAGTAAACAATGAGCAGTTCTTC